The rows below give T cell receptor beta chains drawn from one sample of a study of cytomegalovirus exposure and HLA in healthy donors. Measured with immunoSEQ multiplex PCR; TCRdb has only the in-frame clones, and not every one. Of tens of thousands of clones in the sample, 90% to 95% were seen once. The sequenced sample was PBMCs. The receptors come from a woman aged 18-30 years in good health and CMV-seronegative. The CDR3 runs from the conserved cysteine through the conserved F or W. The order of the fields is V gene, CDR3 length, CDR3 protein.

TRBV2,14,CASRDRARSEKLFF
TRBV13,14,CASSPRSGPPGYTF
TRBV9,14,CASSVLDISDTQYF
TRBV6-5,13,CASKLANYNEQFF
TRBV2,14,CASARLASTDTQYF
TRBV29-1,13,CSEYRVRDEKLFF
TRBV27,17,CASTLAGGTQVYNEQFF
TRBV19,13,CASSTRVGETQYF
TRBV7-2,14,CASSETGANYGYTF
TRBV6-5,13,CASSPTGARGAFF
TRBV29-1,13,CSVGDRGYTEAFF
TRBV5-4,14,CASSSGDRYGGYTF
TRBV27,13,CATKSSGANVLTF
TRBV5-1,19,CASSLVGKGGGTGRDEQYF
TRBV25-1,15,CASSDLPGREYTQYF
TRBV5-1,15,CASSLEVSGANVLTF
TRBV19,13,CATHTGGRGEQFF
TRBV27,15,CASSPEREGHNEQFF
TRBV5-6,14,CASSERGTGSEAFF
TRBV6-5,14,CASSAGTDHQPQHF
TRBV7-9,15,CASSQGDTGFSPLHF
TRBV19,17,CASSIDERHQRVETQYF
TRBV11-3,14,CASSLGTGGDTQYF
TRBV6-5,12,CASSYGRTEAFF
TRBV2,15,CASSDQGRGNQPQHF
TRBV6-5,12,CASSYSEGLAFF
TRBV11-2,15,CASSPGTAMNTEAFF
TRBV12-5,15,CASGSREGAKNIQYF
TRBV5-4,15,CASSPDRGQYGELFF
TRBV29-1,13,CSVEGRRDTEAFF